The clone carrying this T cell receptor beta chain occurred once. Its cognate antigen is unknown. This sample is part of a study of Ad26.COV2.S vaccination and SARS-CoV-2 variants. Study-level background: Vaccine-arm donor from the placebo-controlled COV1001 Ad26.COV2.S trial.

Study findings and constraints: Recipients of either vaccine or placebo displayed similar breadth of non-spike TCRs.

Described treatment: about 20 received Ad26.COV2.S at low or high dose, single or two shots; several received placebo; per-sample allocation not given. At day 63 after the first vaccine or placebo injection, samples were drawn. J gave up 4 bases and V 0 bases, and 15 bases lay outside the gene matches. The CDR3 contains 19 residues. CDR1 LGHNA and CDR2 YSLEER come from the germline V gene. Produced via immunoSEQ multiplex PCR; TCRdb's table is partial and in-frame only. The sample yields some 370,000 clones, 83% seen once. This chain joins TRBV4-3 and TRBJ1-5; TRBD1 matches at 7 bases. The material sequenced was peripheral blood, taken in a trial of Ad26.COV2.S vaccine versus placebo. The source of this sequence is a person between 18 and 65 years old who received the Ad26.COV2.S COVID-19 vaccine or a placebo. The CDR3 sequence is CASSQDVTQGGVLNQPQHF. DNA for the CDR3: TGCGCCAGCAGCCAAGATGTGACGCAGGGGGGAGTTCTAAATCAGCCCCAGCATTTT.